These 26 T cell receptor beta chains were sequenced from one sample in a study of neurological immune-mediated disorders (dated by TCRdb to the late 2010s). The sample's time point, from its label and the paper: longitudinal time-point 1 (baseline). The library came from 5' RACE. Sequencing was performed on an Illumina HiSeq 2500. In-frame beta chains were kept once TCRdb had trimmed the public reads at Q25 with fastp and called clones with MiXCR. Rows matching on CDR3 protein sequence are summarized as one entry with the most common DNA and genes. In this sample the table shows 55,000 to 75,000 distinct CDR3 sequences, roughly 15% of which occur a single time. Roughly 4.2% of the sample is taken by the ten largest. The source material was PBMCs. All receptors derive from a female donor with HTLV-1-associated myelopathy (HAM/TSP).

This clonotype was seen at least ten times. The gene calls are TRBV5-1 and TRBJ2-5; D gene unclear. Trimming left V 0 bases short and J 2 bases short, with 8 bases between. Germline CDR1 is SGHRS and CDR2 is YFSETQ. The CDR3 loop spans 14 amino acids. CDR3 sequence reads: CASSLATGQETQYF. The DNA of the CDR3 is TGCGCCAGCAGCTTGGCGACCGGGCAAGAGACCCAGTACTTC. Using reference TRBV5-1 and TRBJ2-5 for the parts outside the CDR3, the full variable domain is KAGVTQTPRYLIKTRGQQVTLSCSPISGHRSVSWYQQTPGQGLQFLFEYFSETQRNKGNFPGRFSGRQFSNSRSEMNVSTLELGDSALYLCASSLATGQETQYFGPGTRLLVL.

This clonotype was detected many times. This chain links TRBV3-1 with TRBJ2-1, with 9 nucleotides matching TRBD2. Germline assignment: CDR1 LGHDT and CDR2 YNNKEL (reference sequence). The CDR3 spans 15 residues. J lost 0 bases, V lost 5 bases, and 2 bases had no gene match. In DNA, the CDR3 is TGTGCCAGCAGCTTAGCGGGGGTCTCCTACAATGAGCAGTTCTTC. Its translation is CASSLAGVSYNEQFF.

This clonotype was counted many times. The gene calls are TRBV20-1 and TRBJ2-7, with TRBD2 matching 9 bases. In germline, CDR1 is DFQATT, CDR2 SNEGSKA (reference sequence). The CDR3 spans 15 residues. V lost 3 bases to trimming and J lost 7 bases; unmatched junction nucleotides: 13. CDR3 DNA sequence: TGCAGTGCTAGTGGTGAATTAGCGGGGGCGGAGGAGCAGTACTTC. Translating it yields CSASGELAGAEEQYF.

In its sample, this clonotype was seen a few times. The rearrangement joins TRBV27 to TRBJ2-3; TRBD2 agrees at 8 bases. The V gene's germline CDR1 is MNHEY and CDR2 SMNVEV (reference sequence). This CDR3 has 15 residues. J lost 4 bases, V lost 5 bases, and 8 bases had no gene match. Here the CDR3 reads CASSPERGTPDTQYF. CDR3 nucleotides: TGTGCCAGCAGTCCCGAGCGGGGGACCCCAGATACGCAGTATTTT.

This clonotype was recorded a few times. In nucleotides, the CDR3 is TGTGCCAGCAGCTTCGGCGGGACCTACGAGCAGTACTTC. This gives the protein CASSFGGTYEQYF. The chain carries TRBV5-6 and TRBJ2-7, with D tentatively TRBD2 (6 bases). The V and J ends lost 2 bases and 2 bases respectively, with 8 bases between them. Germline V lookup: CDR1 SGHDT, CDR2 YYEEEE. The CDR3 covers 13 residues.

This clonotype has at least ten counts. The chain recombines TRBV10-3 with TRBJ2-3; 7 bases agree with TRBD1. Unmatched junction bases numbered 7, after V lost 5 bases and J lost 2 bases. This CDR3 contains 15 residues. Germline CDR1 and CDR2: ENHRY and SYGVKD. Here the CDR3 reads CAISTGEKPTDTQYF. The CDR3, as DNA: TGTGCCATCAGTACAGGGGAGAAGCCCACAGATACGCAGTATTTT.

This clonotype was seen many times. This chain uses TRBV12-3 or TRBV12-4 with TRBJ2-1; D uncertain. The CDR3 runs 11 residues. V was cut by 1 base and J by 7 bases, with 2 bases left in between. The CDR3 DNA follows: TGTGCCAGCAGTTTAGGGAATGAGCAGTTCTTC. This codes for CASSLGNEQFF.

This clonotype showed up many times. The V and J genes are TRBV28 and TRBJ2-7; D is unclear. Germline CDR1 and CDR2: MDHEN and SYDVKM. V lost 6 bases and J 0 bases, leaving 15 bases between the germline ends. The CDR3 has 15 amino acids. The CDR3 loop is CASSHDDGASYEQYF. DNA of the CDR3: TGTGCCAGCAGCCATGATGACGGCGCCTCCTACGAGCAGTACTTC.

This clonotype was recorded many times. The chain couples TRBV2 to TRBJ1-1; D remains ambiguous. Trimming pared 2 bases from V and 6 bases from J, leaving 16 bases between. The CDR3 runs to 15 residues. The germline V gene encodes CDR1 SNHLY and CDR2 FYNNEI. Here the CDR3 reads CASSEFLAQTAEAFF. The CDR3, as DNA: TGTGCCAGCAGTGAATTCCTCGCCCAGACCGCTGAAGCTTTCTTT.

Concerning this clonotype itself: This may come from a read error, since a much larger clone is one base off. The CDR3 DNA reads as TGCGCCAGCAGCTTGGAGGTGGCGAGCAATCAGCCCCAGCATTTT. Its translation: CASSLEVASNQPQHF. The gene calls are TRBV5-1 and TRBJ1-5; D not resolved. Looked up from germline, CDR1 is SGHRS and CDR2 is YFSETQ. This CDR3 spans 15 amino acids. V lost 0 bases, J lost 1 base, and 8 bases lay in between. The whole variable domain, filled in from reference TRBV5-1 and TRBJ1-5, reads KAGVTQTPRYLIKTRGQQVTLSCSPISGHRSVSWYQQTPGQGLQFLFEYFSETQRNKGNFPGRFSGRQFSNSRSEMNVSTLELGDSALYLCASSLEVASNQPQHFGDGTRLSIL.

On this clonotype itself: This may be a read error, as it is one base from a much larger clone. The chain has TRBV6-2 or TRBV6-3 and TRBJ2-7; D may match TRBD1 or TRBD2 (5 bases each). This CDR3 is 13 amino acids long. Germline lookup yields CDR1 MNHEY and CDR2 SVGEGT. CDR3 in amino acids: CASGYGATYEQYF. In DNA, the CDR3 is TGTGCCAGCGGTTACGGGGCGACCTACGAGCAGTACTTC.

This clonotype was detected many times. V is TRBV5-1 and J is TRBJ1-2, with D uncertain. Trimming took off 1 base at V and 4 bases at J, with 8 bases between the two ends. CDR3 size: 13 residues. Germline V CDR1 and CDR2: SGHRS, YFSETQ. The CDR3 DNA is TGCGCCAGCAGCTTGACCGGATTCTATGGCTACACCTTC. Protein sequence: CASSLTGFYGYTF.

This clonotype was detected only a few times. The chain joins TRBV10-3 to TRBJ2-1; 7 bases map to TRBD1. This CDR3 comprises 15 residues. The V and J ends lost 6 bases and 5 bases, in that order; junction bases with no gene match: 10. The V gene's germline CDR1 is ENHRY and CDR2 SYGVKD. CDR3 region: CAISYRGQNNNEQFF. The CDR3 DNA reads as TGTGCCATCAGCTACAGGGGCCAAAATAACAATGAGCAGTTCTTC.

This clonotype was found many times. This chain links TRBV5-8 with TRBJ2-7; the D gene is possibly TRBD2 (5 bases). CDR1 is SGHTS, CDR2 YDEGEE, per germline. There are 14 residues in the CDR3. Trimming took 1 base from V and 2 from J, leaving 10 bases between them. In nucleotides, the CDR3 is TGTGCCAGCAGCTTGCGGGGTAGGGCCTACGAGCAGTACTTC. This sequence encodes CASSLRGRAYEQYF.

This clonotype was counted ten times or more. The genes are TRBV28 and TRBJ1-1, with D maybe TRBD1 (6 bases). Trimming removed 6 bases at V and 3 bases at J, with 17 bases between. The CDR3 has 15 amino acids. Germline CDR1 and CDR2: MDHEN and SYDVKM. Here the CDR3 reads CASSSLGHGYTEAFF. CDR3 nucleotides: TGTGCCAGCAGCTCCCTGGGACATGGTTACACTGAAGCTTTCTTT. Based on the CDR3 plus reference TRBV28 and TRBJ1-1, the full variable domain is DVKVTQSSRYLVKRTGEKVFLECVQDMDHENMFWYRQDPGLGLRLIYFSYDVKMKEKGDIPEGYSVSREKKERFSLILESASTNQTSMYLCASSSLGHGYTEAFFGQGTRLTVV.

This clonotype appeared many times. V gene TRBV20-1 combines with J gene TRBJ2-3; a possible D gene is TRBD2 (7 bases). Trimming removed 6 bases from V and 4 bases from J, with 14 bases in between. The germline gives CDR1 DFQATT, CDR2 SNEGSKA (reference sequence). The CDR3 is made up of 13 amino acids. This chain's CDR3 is CSAGGGRPDTQYF. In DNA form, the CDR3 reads TGCAGTGCGGGGGGGGGGCGCCCAGATACGCAGTATTTT.

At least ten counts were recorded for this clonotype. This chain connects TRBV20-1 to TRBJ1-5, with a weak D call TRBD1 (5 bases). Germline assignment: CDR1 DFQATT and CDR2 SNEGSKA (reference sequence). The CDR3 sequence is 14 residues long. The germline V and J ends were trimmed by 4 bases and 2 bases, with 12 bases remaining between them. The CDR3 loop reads CSATKGSGNQPQHF. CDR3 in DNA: TGCAGTGCTACGAAGGGGAGTGGCAATCAGCCCCAGCATTTT.

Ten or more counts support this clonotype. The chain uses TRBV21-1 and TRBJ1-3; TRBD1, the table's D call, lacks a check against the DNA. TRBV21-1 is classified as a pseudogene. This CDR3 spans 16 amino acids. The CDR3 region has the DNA TGTACCAGCAGCACCGGGGACCGATACTCTGGAAACACCATATATTTT. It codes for CTSSTGDRYSGNTIYF.

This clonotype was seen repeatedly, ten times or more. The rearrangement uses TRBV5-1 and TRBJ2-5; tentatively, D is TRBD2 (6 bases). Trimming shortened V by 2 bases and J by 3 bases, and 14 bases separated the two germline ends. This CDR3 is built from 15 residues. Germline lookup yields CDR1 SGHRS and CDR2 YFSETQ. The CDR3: CASSFLGGLEETQYF. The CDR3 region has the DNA TGCGCCAGCAGCTTTCTAGGAGGGTTGGAAGAGACCCAGTACTTC.

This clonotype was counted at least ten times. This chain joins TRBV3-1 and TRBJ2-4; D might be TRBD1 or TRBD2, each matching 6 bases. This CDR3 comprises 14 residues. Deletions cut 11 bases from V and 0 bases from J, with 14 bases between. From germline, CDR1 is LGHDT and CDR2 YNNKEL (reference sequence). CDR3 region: CAVSGALAKNIQYF. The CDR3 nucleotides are TGTGCCGTGTCGGGGGCCTTAGCCAAAAACATTCAGTACTTC. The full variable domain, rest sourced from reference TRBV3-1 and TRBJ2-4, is DTAVSQTPKYLVTQMGNDKSIKCEQNLGHDTMYWYKQDSKKFLKIMFSYNNKELIINETVPNRFSPKSPDKAHLNLHINSLELGDSAVYFCAVSGALAKNIQYFGAGTRLSVL.

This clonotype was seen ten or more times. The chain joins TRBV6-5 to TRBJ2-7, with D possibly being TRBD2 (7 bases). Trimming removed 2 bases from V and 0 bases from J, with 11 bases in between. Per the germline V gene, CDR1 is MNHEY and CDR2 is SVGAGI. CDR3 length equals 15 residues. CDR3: CASSYRGGISYEQYF. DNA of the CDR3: TGTGCCAGCAGTTACAGGGGGGGCATCTCCTACGAGCAGTACTTC.

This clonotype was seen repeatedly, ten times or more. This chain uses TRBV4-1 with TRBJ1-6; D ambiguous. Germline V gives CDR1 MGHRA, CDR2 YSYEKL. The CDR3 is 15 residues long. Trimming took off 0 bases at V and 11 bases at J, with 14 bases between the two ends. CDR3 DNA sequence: TGCGCCAGCAGCCAAGATAAAGAGGTTCTCCCACCCCTCCACTTT. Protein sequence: CASSQDKEVLPPLHF.

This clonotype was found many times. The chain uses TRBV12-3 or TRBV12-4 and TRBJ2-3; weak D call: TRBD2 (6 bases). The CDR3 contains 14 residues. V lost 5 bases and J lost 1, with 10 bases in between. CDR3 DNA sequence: TGTGCCAGCAGTGAGGGCGGGGGCACAGATACGCAGTATTTT. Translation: CASSEGGGTDTQYF.

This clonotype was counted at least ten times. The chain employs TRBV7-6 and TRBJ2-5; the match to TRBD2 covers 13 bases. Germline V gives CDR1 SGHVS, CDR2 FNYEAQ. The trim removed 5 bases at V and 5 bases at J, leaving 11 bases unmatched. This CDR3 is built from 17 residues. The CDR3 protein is CASSPGAGTSGTETQYF. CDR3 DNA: TGTGCCAGCAGCCCAGGAGCCGGGACTAGCGGGACTGAGACCCAGTACTTC. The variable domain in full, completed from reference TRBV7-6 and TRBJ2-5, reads GAGVSQSPRYKVTKRGQDVALRCDPISGHVSLYWYRQALGQGPEFLTYFNYEAQQDKSGLPNDRFSAERPEGSISTLTIQRTEQRDSAMYRCASSPGAGTSGTETQYFGPGTRLLVL.

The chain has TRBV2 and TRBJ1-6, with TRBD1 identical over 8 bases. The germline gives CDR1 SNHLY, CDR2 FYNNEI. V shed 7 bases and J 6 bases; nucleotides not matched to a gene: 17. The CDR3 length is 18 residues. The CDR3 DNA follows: TGTGCCAGCACCCCACGTAGGACAGGGAGTATAAGTAATTCACCCCTCCACTTT. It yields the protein CASTPRRTGSISNSPLHF.

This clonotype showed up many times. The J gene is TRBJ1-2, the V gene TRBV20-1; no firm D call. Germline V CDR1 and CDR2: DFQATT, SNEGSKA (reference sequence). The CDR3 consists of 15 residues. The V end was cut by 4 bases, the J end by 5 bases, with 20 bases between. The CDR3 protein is CSATNPLRSQYGYTF. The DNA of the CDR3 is TGCAGTGCTACAAACCCCTTGAGATCACAATATGGCTACACCTTC.